This T cell receptor (beta chain) was sequenced in a study of blood T cell repertoires in COVID-19. Turning to the study itself: The United States, Italy and Spain provided the acute and convalescent COVID-19 samples. Nucleic acid was either cDNA or gDNA, and it came from T cells, B-cell-depleted T cells, or PBMCs.

Enrolled during active infection, Seattle patients were then followed longitudinally. This CDR3 comprises 16 residues. Per the study methods: Reference gene primers were amplified, and this amplification served to estimate nucleated cell counts. Data came from immunoSEQ multiplex PCR; TCRdb stores just in-frame clones and leaves some out. V, J and clone size are taken as reported in that table, and D and trimming were inferred from the DNA itself. This table has 240,000 or so clones, 80% to 90% appearing once. This clone was seen more than once but under ten times. The chain employs TRBV21-1 and TRBJ1-6. TRBV21-1 is designated a pseudogene. The sequence was collected from a woman of 80 years or more with COVID-19, enrolled during active disease. Material for sequencing was peripheral blood. The CDR3 sequence: CASSNPGRRCMSPLHF. The CDR3 DNA sequence: TGTGCCAGCAGCAATCCTGGGAGAAGGTGTATGTCACCCCTCCACTTT.